Listed below are T cell receptor beta chains from one sample, sequenced in a study of identical twins. Each CDR3 protein is one row after TCRdb ran MiXCR on the 5' RACE reads. The table lists some 900,000 distinct CDR3 sequences, roughly an eighth of them singletons, with under 2% in the top ten. The sample was also reused in another study, on yellow fever vaccine responses in identical twins.

Sequencing was done on a sample of PBMCs. These receptors were taken from a woman aged 18 to 35 in good health. Each CDR3 is given with its conserved first and last residue. The D gene is left open where the match is weak. Some rows mark clone size as missing; the rest say once, few, many or name a class of expanded clone.

V	J	D	size	CDR3	DNA
TRBV7-6	TRBJ2-1	TRBD1	once	CASSLTGTGEDEQFF	TGTGCCAGCAGCTTAACCGGGACAGGGGAGGATGAGCAGTTCTTC
TRBV29-1	TRBJ1-1	-	-	CSACQEVTEAFF	TGCAGCGCTTGTCAGGAGGTCACTGAAGCTTTCTTT
TRBV19	TRBJ2-1	-	-	CASTRDTRINEQFF	TGTGCCAGTACAAGGGACACTAGAATTAATGAGCAGTTCTTT
TRBV20-1	TRBJ2-3	TRBD2	few	CSARAASGSNTDTQYF	TGCAGTGCTAGGGCGGCTAGCGGGAGCAACACAGATACGCAGTATTTT
TRBV12-3/TRBV12-4	TRBJ1-1	-	many	CASDWNTEAFF	TGTGCCTCTGACTGGAACACTGAAGCTTTCTTT
TRBV6-5	TRBJ2-1	-	few	CASSYSGPGPWNEQFF	TGTGCCAGCAGTTACTCGGGCCCGGGACCTTGGAATGAGCAGTTCTTC
TRBV9	TRBJ2-2	TRBD2	many	CASSVSGTSGGFTGELFF	TGTGCCAGCAGCGTATCAGGGACTAGCGGGGGGTTCACCGGGGAGCTGTTTTTT
TRBV19	TRBJ2-1	TRBD2	few	CASSTGGASDEQFF	TGTGCCAGTAGTACGGGGGGGGCGTCGGATGAGCAGTTCTTC
TRBV9	TRBJ2-1	TRBD1	few	CASSVLGTGSDEQFF	TGTGCCAGCAGCGTGTTAGGGACAGGATCAGATGAGCAGTTCTTC
TRBV4-1	TRBJ2-3	-	few	CASSQWAGPGGTQYF	TGCGCCAGCAGCCAATGGGCAGGGCCAGGAGGGACGCAGTATTTT
TRBV28	TRBJ2-1	TRBD2	few	CASSLGLVSYNEQFF	TGTGCCAGCAGTCTGGGACTAGTTAGCTACAATGAGCAGTTCTTC
TRBV29-1	TRBJ2-3	TRBD2	many	CSVVPFGSGATDTQYF	TGCAGCGTTGTTCCTTTTGGTAGCGGGGCCACAGATACGCAGTATTTT
TRBV19	TRBJ1-2	-	-	CASSIAQNYGYTF	TGTGCCAGTAGTATAGCACAGAACTATGGCTACACCTTC
TRBV12-3/TRBV12-4	TRBJ2-5	TRBD2	-	CASSPSGLALQETQYF	TGTGCCAGCAGTCCCAGCGGACTAGCGCTGCAAGAGACCCAGTACTTC
TRBV6-5	TRBJ2-7	-	few	CASSYSIRASYEQYF	TGTGCCAGCAGTTACTCTATCAGGGCCTCCTACGAGCAGTACTTC
TRBV20-1	TRBJ2-2	-	-	CSARRLGGPPGELFF	TGCAGTGCTAGGAGACTAGGAGGGCCTCCCGGGGAGCTGTTTTTT
TRBV3-1	TRBJ2-6	TRBD1	-	CASSQILTGGRVTGANVLTF	TGTGCCAGCAGCCAAATTCTAACAGGGGGCCGCGTGACTGGGGCCAACGTCCTGACTTTC
TRBV4-2	TRBJ1-6	-	few	CASSQATGMYNSPLHF	TGTGCCAGCAGCCAAGCAACAGGGATGTATAATTCACCCCTCCACTTT
TRBV7-2	TRBJ2-4	-	-	CASSLIGQGNKNIQYF	TGTGCCAGCAGCTTAATCGGCCAGGGGAACAAAAACATTCAGTACTTC